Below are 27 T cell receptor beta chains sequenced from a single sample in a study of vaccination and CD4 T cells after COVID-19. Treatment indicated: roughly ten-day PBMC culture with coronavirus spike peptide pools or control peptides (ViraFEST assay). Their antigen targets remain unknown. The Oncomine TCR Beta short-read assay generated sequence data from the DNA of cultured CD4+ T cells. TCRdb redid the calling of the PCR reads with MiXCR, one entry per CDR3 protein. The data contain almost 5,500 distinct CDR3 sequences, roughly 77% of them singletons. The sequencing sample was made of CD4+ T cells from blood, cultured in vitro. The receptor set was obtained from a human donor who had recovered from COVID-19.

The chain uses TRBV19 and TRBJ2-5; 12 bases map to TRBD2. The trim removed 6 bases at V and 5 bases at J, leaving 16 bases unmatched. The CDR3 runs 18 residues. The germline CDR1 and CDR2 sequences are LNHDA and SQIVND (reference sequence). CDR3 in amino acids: CASSPSRLAGDGLETQYF. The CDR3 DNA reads TGTGCCAGTAGCCCCTCAAGACTAGCGGGAGACGGGTTGGAGACCCAGTACTTC.

The CDR3 region is CSARDSHLAKNIQYF. The CDR3 region has the DNA TGCAGTGCCCGGGACAGTCATCTAGCCAAAAACATTCAGTACTTC. This rearrangement joins TRBV20-1 to TRBJ2-4, with TRBD1 matching 7 bases. The CDR3 runs 15 residues. Germline CDR1 reads DFQATT; CDR2 reads SNEGSKA (reference sequence). The ends lost 6 bases at V and 0 bases at J; junction bases unmatched: 8.

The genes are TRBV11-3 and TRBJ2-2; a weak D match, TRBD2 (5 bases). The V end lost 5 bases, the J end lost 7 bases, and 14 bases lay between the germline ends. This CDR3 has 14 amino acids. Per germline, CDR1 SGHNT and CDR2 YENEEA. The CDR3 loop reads CASSTPRGGGELFF. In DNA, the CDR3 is TGTGCCAGCAGCACCCCCCGGGGTGGCGGGGAGCTGTTTTTT.

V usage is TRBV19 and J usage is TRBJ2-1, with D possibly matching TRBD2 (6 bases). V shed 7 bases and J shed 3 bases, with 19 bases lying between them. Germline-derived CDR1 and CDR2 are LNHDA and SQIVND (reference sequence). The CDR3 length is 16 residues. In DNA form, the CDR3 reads TGTGCCAGTAAGAACCCTCGGGCGGGGTACTACAATGAGCAGTTCTTC. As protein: CASKNPRAGYYNEQFF.

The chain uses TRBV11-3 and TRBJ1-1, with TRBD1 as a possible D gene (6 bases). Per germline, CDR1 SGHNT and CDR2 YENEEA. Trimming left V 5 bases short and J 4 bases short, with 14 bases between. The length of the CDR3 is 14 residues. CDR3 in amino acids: CASSDRSRGTEAFF. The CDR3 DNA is TGTGCCAGCAGCGACAGGTCCCGGGGCACTGAAGCTTTCTTT. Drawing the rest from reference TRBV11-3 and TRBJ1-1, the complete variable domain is EAGVVQSPRYKIIEKKQPVAFWCNPISGHNTLYWYLQNLGQGPELLIRYENEEAVDDSQLPKDRFSAERLKGVDSTLKIQPAELGDSAVYLCASSDRSRGTEAFFGQGTRLTVV.

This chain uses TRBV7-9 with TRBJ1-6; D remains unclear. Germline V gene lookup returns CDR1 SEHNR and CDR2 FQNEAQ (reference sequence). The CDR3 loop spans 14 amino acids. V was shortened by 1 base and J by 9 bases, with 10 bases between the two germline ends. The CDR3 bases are TGTGCCAGCAGCTTAGGAGGGAGTGGTTCACCCCTCCACTTT. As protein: CASSLGGSGSPLHF.

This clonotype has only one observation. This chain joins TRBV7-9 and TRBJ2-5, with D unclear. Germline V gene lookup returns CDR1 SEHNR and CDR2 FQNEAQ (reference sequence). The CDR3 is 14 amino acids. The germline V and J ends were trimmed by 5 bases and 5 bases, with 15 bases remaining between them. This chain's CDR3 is CASSKSSLGETQYF. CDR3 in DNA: TGTGCCAGCAGCAAATCGTCCCTTGGGGAGACCCAGTACTTC.

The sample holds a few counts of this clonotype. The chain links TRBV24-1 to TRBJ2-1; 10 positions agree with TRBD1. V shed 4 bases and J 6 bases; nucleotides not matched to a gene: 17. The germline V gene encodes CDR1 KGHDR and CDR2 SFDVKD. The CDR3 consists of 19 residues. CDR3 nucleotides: TGTGCCACCAGTGAGGGTCGCCTTGGGATGGGGACAGGGGCCAATGAGCAGTTCTTC. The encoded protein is CATSEGRLGMGTGANEQFF.

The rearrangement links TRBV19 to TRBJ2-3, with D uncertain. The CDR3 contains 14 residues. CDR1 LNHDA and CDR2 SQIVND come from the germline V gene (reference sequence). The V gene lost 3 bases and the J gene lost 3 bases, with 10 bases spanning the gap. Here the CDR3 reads CASSIPGQTDTQYF. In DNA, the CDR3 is TGTGCCAGTAGTATCCCCGGCCAGACAGATACGCAGTATTTT. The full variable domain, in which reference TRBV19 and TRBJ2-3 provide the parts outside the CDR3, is DGGITQSPKYLFRKEGQNVTLSCEQNLNHDAMYWYRQDPGQGLRLIYYSQIVNDFQKGDIAEGYSVSREKKESFPLTVTSAQKNPTAFYLCASSIPGQTDTQYFGPGTRLTVL.

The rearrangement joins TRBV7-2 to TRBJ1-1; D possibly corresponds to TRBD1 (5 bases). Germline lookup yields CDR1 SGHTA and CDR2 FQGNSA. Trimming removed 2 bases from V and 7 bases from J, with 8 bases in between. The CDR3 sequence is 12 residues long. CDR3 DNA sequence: TGTGCCAGCAGCTTAAGGGGAGATGAAGCTTTCTTT. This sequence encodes CASSLRGDEAFF.

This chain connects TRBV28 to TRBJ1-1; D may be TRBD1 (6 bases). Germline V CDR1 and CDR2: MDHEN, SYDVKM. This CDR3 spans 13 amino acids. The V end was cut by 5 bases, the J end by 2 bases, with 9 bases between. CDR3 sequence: CASSPGHNTEAFF. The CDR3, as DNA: TGTGCCAGCAGTCCGGGACACAACACTGAAGCTTTCTTT.

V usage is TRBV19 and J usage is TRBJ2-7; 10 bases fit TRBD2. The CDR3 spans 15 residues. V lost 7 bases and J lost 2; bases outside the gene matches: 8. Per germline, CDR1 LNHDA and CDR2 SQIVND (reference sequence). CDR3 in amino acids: CASTPTLAGAYEQYF. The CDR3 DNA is TGTGCCAGTACCCCTACCCTAGCGGGGGCCTACGAGCAGTACTTC. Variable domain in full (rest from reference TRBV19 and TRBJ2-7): DGGITQSPKYLFRKEGQNVTLSCEQNLNHDAMYWYRQDPGQGLRLIYYSQIVNDFQKGDIAEGYSVSREKKESFPLTVTSAQKNPTAFYLCASTPTLAGAYEQYFGPGTRLTVT.

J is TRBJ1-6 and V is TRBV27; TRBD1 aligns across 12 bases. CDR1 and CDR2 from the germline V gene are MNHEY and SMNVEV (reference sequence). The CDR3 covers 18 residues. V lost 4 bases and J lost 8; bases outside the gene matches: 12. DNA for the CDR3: TGTGCCAGCAGTTCCCCCCCGGGACAGGGGGCTTTTTATTCACCCCTCCACTTT. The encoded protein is CASSSPPGQGAFYSPLHF.

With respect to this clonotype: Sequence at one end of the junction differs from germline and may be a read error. Here the CDR3 reads CASSKGSSHEQYF. For the CDR3, the DNA is TGTGCCAGCAGTAAGGGATCCTCCCACGAGCAGTACTTC. The V and J genes are TRBV6-1 and TRBJ2-7; no firm D call. The CDR3 loop spans 13 amino acids. Germline V gene lookup returns CDR1 MNHNS and CDR2 SASEGT.

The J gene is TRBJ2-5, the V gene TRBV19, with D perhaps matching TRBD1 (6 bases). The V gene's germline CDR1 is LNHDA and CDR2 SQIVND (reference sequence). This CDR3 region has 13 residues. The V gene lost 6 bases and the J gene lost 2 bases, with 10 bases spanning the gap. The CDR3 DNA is TGTGCCAGTAGCCGACAGGCTCAAGAGACCCAGTACTTC. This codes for CASSRQAQETQYF.

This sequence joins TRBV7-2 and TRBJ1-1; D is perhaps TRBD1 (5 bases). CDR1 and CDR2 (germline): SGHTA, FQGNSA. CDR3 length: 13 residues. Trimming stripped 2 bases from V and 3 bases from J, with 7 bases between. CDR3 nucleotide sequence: TGTGCCAGCAGCTTACAGGGAGACACTGAAGCTTTCTTT. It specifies CASSLQGDTEAFF.

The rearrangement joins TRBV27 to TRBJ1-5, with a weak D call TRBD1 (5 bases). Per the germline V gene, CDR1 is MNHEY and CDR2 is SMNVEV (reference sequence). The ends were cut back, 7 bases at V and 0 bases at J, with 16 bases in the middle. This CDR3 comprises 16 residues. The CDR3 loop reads CASIPGPQVSNQPQHF. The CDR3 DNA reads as TGTGCCAGCATTCCGGGACCACAGGTTAGCAATCAGCCCCAGCATTTT.

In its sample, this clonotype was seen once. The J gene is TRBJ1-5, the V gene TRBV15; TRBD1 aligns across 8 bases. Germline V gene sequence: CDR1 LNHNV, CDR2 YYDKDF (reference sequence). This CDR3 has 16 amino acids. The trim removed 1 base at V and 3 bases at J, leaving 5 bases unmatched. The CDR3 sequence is CATSRAQGAVNQPQHF. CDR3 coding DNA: TGTGCCACCAGCAGAGCCCAGGGGGCGGTCAATCAGCCCCAGCATTTT. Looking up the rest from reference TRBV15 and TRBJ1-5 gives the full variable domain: DAMVIQNPRYQVTQFGKPVTLSCSQTLNHNVMYWYQQKSSQAPKLLFHYYDKDFNNEADTPDNFQSRRPNTSFCFLDIRSPGLGDTAMYLCATSRAQGAVNQPQHFGDGTRLSIL.

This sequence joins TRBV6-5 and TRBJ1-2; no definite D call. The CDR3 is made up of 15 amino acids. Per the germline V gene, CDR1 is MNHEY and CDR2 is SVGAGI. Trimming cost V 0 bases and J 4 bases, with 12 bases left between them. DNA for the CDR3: TGTGCCAGCAGTTACTCCTCGGTAGGTCCCTATGGCTACACCTTC. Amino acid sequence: CASSYSSVGPYGYTF.

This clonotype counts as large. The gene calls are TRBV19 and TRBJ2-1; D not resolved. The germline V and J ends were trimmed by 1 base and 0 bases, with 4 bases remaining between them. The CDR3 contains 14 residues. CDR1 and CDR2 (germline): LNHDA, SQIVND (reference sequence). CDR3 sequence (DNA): TGTGCCAGTAGTATAGCGGCCTCCTACAATGAGCAGTTCTTC. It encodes CASSIAASYNEQFF.

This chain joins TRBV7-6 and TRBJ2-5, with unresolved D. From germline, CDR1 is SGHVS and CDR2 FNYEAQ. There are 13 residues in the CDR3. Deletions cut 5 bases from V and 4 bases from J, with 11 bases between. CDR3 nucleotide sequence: TGTGCCAGCAGCATCGAAGTGGGAGAGACCCAGTACTTC. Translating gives CASSIEVGETQYF.

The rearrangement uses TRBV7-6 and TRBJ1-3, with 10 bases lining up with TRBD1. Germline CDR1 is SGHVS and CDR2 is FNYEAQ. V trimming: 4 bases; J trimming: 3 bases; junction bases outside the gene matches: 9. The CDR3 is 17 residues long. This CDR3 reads CASSSRARTGGGNTIYF. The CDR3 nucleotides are TGTGCCAGCAGCTCCCGTGCCCGGACAGGGGGTGGAAACACCATATATTTT.

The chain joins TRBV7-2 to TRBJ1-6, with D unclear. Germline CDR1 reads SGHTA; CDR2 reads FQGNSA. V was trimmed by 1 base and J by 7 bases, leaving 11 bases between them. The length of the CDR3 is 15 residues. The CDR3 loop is CASSLVPRENSPLHF. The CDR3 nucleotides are TGTGCCAGCAGCTTAGTGCCGCGGGAAAATTCACCCCTCCACTTT.

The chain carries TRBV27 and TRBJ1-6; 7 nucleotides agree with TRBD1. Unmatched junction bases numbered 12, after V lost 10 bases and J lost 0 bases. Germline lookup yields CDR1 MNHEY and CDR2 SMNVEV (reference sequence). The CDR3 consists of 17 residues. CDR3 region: CAITPGQRSSYNSPLHF. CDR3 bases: TGTGCCATCACGCCGGGACAGAGAAGCTCCTATAATTCACCCCTCCACTTT.

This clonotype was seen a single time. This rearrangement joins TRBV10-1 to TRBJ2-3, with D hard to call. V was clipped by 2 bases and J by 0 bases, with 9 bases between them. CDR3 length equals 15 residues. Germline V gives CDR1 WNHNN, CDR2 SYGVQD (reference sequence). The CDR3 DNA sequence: TGCGCCAGCAGTGAGCGGCCCCGTAGCACAGATACGCAGTATTTT. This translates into CASSERPRSTDTQYF.

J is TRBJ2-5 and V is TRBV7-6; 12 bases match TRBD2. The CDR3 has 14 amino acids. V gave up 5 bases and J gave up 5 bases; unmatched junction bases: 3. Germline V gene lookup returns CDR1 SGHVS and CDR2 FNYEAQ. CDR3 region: CASSLTSGGETQYF. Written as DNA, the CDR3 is TGTGCCAGCAGCCTGACTAGCGGGGGTGAGACCCAGTACTTC.

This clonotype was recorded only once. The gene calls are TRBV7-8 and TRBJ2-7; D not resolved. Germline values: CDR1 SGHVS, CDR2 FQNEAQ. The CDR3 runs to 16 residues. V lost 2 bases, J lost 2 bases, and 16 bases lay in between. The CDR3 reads CASSLTATSSPYEQYF. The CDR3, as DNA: TGTGCCAGCAGCTTAACGGCCACGTCATCTCCCTACGAGCAGTACTTC.